This T cell receptor beta chain stems from a study of post-analysis software for immune sequencing data. Study-wide background: In terms of disease course, relapsing-remitting, secondary progressive and progressive-relapsing multiple sclerosis were included. Whole-study results and caveats: Batch-matched samples strongly co-clustered by F measure. Those with multiple sclerosis, the patient group, showed significantly lower normalized Chao1 diversity than controls.

Sequencing libraries made from TCR beta cDNA carried unique molecular identifiers. Input amounts of roughly 0.9 to 10 million T cells were used. These gave around 500,000 cDNA molecules, so each molecule approximated one T cell. TCRdb independently ran MiXCR on the PCR reads; one entry per CDR3 protein. There are under 900,000 distinct CDR3 sequences in the sample; around 50% occur only once, and 4% to 5.5% lies in the top ten. For this clonotype: Its matching antigen is unknown.

The TCR was taken from a girl under 18 with multiple sclerosis. The sequencing input was blood.

The chain's CDR3 is CSAKAGTGVEQYF. The CDR3 coding sequence is TGCAGTGCTAAGGCCGGGACGGGGGTCGAGCAGTACTTC. The chain couples TRBV20-1 to TRBJ2-4; D is perhaps TRBD2 (6 bases). The DNA end is more similar to TRBJ2-7, so the J call may be wrong. The CDR3 covers 13 residues. CDR1 is DFQATT and CDR2 is SNEGSKA in the germline V gene (reference sequence).